One sample yielded the 24 T cell receptor beta chains listed below, sequenced in a study of T-cell memory formation after mild COVID-19. Each CDR3 protein is one row after TCRdb ran MiXCR on the 5' RACE reads. The profile covers 300,000 to 350,000 distinct CDR3 sequences, with 10% to 15% appearing a single time and around a fifth taken by the ten largest. Sequencing used PBMCs or a T cell subset sorted from them (not recorded which). Receptor source: a man aged 18 to 30 who had mild COVID-19 (a few samples of this study predate the infection). Cell type and time point are not known.

This clonotype was observed many times. The chain carries TRBV11-2 and TRBJ1-1, with D possibly matching TRBD1 (5 bases). Germline V gene sequence: CDR1 SGHAT, CDR2 FQNNGV. This CDR3 comprises 11 residues. Trimming left V 4 bases short and J 5 bases short, with 5 bases between. The CDR3 reads CASSWGTEAFF. The CDR3 DNA is TGTGCCAGCAGCTGGGGGACTGAAGCTTTCTTT.

The V call is TRBV7-9, the J call TRBJ2-3, with D maybe TRBD1 (7 bases). V lost 5 bases and J lost 2, with 17 bases in between. This CDR3 comprises 16 residues. Germline V CDR1 and CDR2: SEHNR, FQNEAQ (reference sequence). The CDR3 reads CASSARDSGLTDTQYF. DNA for the CDR3: TGTGCCAGCAGCGCGCGGGACAGCGGCCTCACAGATACGCAGTATTTT.

This clonotype was found a few times. This chain connects TRBV19 to TRBJ2-6, with TRBD1 matching 8 bases. V trimming: 5 bases; J trimming: 3 bases; junction bases outside the gene matches: 6. The CDR3 is 16 residues long. Germline V gives CDR1 LNHDA, CDR2 SQIVND (reference sequence). The CDR3 nucleotides read TGTGCCAGTAGTCGTCAGGGGGCCGGTGGGGCCAACGTCCTGACTTTC. Protein: CASSRQGAGGANVLTF.

There are a few counts of this clonotype. J is TRBJ2-5 and V is TRBV7-8, with a weak D call TRBD2 (6 bases). The germline V and J ends were trimmed by 4 bases and 4 bases, with 16 bases remaining between them. The CDR3 loop spans 15 amino acids. Germline CDR1 SGHVS, CDR2 FQNEAQ. CDR3 DNA sequence: TGTGCCAGCAGCTCAGGCGGGGCTGGGAGAGAGACCCAGTACTTC. Its protein product is CASSSGGAGRETQYF.

This clonotype showed up just a few times. V and J are TRBV5-1 and TRBJ1-2; possibly TRBD1 for D (5 bases). V was shortened by 4 bases and J by 6 bases, with 10 bases between the two germline ends. The CDR3 contains 12 residues. Germline V lookup: CDR1 SGHRS, CDR2 YFSETQ. CDR3 nucleotides: TGCGCCAGCAGCCCGGGGGTTGATGGCTACACCTTC. This encodes CASSPGVDGYTF.

The table lists this clonotype with a few counts. V is TRBV6-5 and J is TRBJ2-7; 8 positions match TRBD1. CDR3 length: 15 residues. J gave up 3 bases and V 0 bases, and 4 bases lay outside the gene matches. Per germline, CDR1 MNHEY and CDR2 SVGAGI. This chain's CDR3 is CASSYSRQGHYEQYF. The CDR3 DNA is TGTGCCAGCAGTTACTCGAGACAGGGGCACTACGAGCAGTACTTC.

The chain employs TRBV29-1 and TRBJ2-7, with a possible D match to TRBD1 (6 bases). Germline-derived CDR1 and CDR2 are SQVTM and ANQGSEA. The CDR3 has 12 residues. Trimming removed 4 bases from V and 2 bases from J, with 9 bases in between. The CDR3 nucleotides are TGCAGCGTTGCGGACAGAACCTACGAGCAGTACTTC. It translates to CSVADRTYEQYF.

The chain is built from TRBV27 and TRBJ2-1; 11 positions agree with TRBD2. This CDR3 region has 16 residues. The germline V gene encodes CDR1 MNHEY and CDR2 SMNVEV (reference sequence). Trimming removed 5 bases from V and 2 bases from J; junction bases left unmatched: 5. The CDR3: CASSLIAGGPYNEQFF. DNA for the CDR3: TGTGCCAGCAGTCTGATAGCGGGGGGGCCCTACAATGAGCAGTTCTTC.

This clonotype was observed a handful of times. The chain joins TRBV29-1 to TRBJ2-1; possibly TRBD2 for D (6 bases). Germline-derived CDR1 and CDR2 are SQVTM and ANQGSEA. The CDR3 totals 16 residues. V lost 4 bases, J lost 5 bases, and 21 bases lay in between. The CDR3 coding sequence is TGCAGCGTTGTCGGGTTGGGGGGATCGAGGGACAATGAGCAGTTCTTC. Encoded protein: CSVVGLGGSRDNEQFF.

The table lists this clonotype with a few counts. The V and J genes are TRBV6-6 and TRBJ2-5; TRBD1 is a possible D gene (5 bases). CDR1 is MNHNY and CDR2 is SVGAGI in the germline V gene (reference sequence). The germline V and J ends were trimmed by 8 bases and 1 base, with 11 bases remaining between them. The CDR3 covers 13 residues. CDR3 amino acids: CASAGRAQETQYF. CDR3 in DNA: TGTGCCAGCGCAGGCAGGGCCCAAGAGACCCAGTACTTC.

This clonotype was counted between two and nine times. The chain joins TRBV14 to TRBJ2-7; 7 positions match TRBD1. The trim removed 0 bases at V and 4 bases at J, leaving 3 bases unmatched. This CDR3 has 14 residues. CDR1 is SGHDN, CDR2 FVKESK, per germline. The chain's CDR3 is CASSQDRRGYEQYF. DNA of the CDR3: TGTGCCAGCAGCCAAGATCGCAGGGGGTACGAGCAGTACTTC. Supplemented by reference TRBV14 and TRBJ2-7, the full variable domain reads EAGVTQFPSHSVIEKGQTVTLRCDPISGHDNLYWYRRVMGKEIKFLLHFVKESKQDESGMPNNRFLAERTGGTYSTLKVQPAELEDSGVYFCASSQDRRGYEQYFGPGTRLTVT.

This clonotype appeared a few times. The chain has TRBV7-6 and TRBJ2-5; possibly TRBD1 for D (6 bases). With 5 bases removed from V and 4 bases from J, the gap between germline ends came to 11 bases. There are 13 residues in the CDR3. CDR1 is SGHVS, CDR2 FNYEAQ, per germline. CDR3 in amino acids: CASSAGGAETQYF. The CDR3 nucleotides are TGTGCCAGCAGCGCTGGGGGCGCAGAGACCCAGTACTTC. Based on the CDR3 plus reference TRBV7-6 and TRBJ2-5, the full variable domain is GAGVSQSPRYKVTKRGQDVALRCDPISGHVSLYWYRQALGQGPEFLTYFNYEAQQDKSGLPNDRFSAERPEGSISTLTIQRTEQRDSAMYRCASSAGGAETQYFGPGTRLLVL.

The chain recombines TRBV11-2 with TRBJ2-7; TRBD2 matches 9 bases. V shed 5 bases and J 2 bases; nucleotides not matched to a gene: 7. CDR3 length equals 15 residues. Germline assignment: CDR1 SGHAT and CDR2 FQNNGV. CDR3 loop: CASSPGAGGPYEQYF. CDR3 in DNA: TGTGCCAGCAGCCCCGGAGCGGGGGGACCCTACGAGCAGTACTTC.

The V call is TRBV5-6, the J call TRBJ1-2, with D possibly matching TRBD1 (5 bases). V shed 0 bases and J shed 4 bases, with 10 bases lying between them. The CDR3 extends over 14 amino acids. Germline CDR1 SGHDT, CDR2 YYEEEE. The CDR3 spells CASSLDSGSYGYTF. CDR3 coding DNA: TGTGCCAGCAGCTTGGATTCAGGGAGCTATGGCTACACCTTC.

This clonotype was found many times. The rearrangement links TRBV28 to TRBJ2-7, with no clear D. Trimming pared 8 bases from V and 6 bases from J, leaving 11 bases between. The CDR3 contains 11 residues. Looked up from germline, CDR1 is MDHEN and CDR2 is SYDVKM. In DNA form, the CDR3 reads TGTGCCAGCGCTTCCCTCCGCGAGCAGTACTTC. The encoded protein is CASASLREQYF.

The chain recombines TRBV6-2 or TRBV6-3 with TRBJ2-5; 11 nucleotides line up with TRBD1. Germline V gene lookup returns CDR1 MNHEY and CDR2 SVGEGT. The CDR3 has 16 amino acids. V shed 7 bases and J 4 bases; nucleotides not matched to a gene: 11. The CDR3 sequence is CASTTDRGLYVETQYF. The CDR3 coding sequence is TGTGCCAGCACGACGGACAGGGGGCTGTATGTAGAGACCCAGTACTTC.

This sequence joins TRBV5-1 and TRBJ1-1, with 8 bases matching TRBD1. The CDR3 consists of 15 residues. V was pared by 4 bases and J by 2 bases, with 7 bases of the junction left unmatched. Looked up from germline, CDR1 is SGHRS and CDR2 is YFSETQ. CDR3 loop: CASSPRQGKNTEAFF. The DNA for the CDR3 is TGCGCCAGCAGCCCGAGACAGGGGAAAAACACTGAAGCTTTCTTT.

The CDR3 region has the DNA TGCGCCAGCAGCCCGGCACGGGTCCCCAATGAAAAACTGTTTTTT. Translated: CASSPARVPNEKLFF. This chain links TRBV4-3 with TRBJ1-4; D unclear. Germline CDR1 is LGHNA and CDR2 is YSLEER. V was shortened by 4 bases and J by 5 bases, with 14 bases between the two germline ends. There are 15 residues in the CDR3.

This clonotype has just a few counts. The rearrangement joins TRBV9 to TRBJ2-1; tentatively, D is TRBD1 or TRBD2 (7 bases each). Trimming shortened V by 0 bases and J by 3 bases, and 13 bases separated the two germline ends. The CDR3 loop spans 16 amino acids. Germline-derived CDR1 and CDR2 are SGDLS and YYNGEE. The CDR3 sequence: CASSVGEGANYNEQFF. CDR3 coding DNA: TGTGCCAGCAGCGTAGGGGAGGGGGCGAACTACAATGAGCAGTTCTTC. Supplemented by reference TRBV9 and TRBJ2-1, the full variable domain reads DSGVTQTPKHLITATGQRVTLRCSPRSGDLSVYWYQQSLDQGLQFLIQYYNGEERAKGNILERFSAQQFPDLHSELNLSSLELGDSALYFCASSVGEGANYNEQFFGPGTRLTVL.

This clonotype was counted at least ten times. This chain joins TRBV7-8 and TRBJ1-3; TRBD1 matches 8 bases. Germline V CDR1 and CDR2: SGHVS, FQNEAQ. This CDR3 contains 15 residues. V lost 5 bases to trimming and J lost 4 bases; unmatched junction nucleotides: 7. The CDR3 coding sequence is TGTGCCAGCAGCACGGGACAGGCGGGAGGAAACACCATATATTTT. It codes for CASSTGQAGGNTIYF.

The V gene is TRBV7-9, the J gene TRBJ2-3; 10 nucleotides align to TRBD2. The germline V gene has CDR1 SEHNR and CDR2 FQNEAQ (reference sequence). The CDR3 totals 16 residues. Trimming removed 4 bases from V and 6 bases from J; junction bases left unmatched: 10. CDR3 nucleotides: TGTGCCAGCAGCTCGACTAGCGGGCGTTCACCGGATACGCAGTATTTT. Amino acid sequence: CASSSTSGRSPDTQYF.

V is TRBV20-1 and J is TRBJ2-5; unclear D gene. Germline values: CDR1 DFQATT, CDR2 SNEGSKA (reference sequence). The CDR3 is 13 residues long. The germline V and J ends were trimmed by 3 bases and 1 base, with 9 bases remaining between them. The CDR3, as DNA: TGCAGTGCTAGTTCACGGATCCAAGAGACCCAGTACTTC. As protein: CSASSRIQETQYF.

The rearrangement joins TRBV6-5 to TRBJ2-7, with a weak D call TRBD2 (6 bases). CDR1 and CDR2 (germline): MNHEY, SVGAGI. Trimming left V 10 bases short and J 3 bases short, with 16 bases between. This CDR3 has 13 amino acids. The CDR3 bases are TGTGCCACCGTCGCCTCGGGGGTCTACGAGCAGTACTTC. Encoded protein: CATVASGVYEQYF.

This clonotype has ten or more counts. This chain connects TRBV7-9 to TRBJ1-1, with a weak D call TRBD1 (5 bases). The CDR3 is 15 amino acids. Germline V gene data show CDR1 as SEHNR and CDR2 as FQNEAQ (reference sequence). V lost 4 bases to trimming and J lost 0 bases, with 12 bases between them. In DNA, the CDR3 is TGTGCCAGCAGCTGGGGTTGGGGCATGAACACTGAAGCTTTCTTT. Its protein is CASSWGWGMNTEAFF. Based on the CDR3 plus reference TRBV7-9 and TRBJ1-1, the full variable domain is DTGVSQNPRHKITKRGQNVTFRCDPISEHNRLYWYRQTLGQGPEFLTYFQNEAQLEKSRLLSDRFSAERPKGSFSTLEIQRTEQGDSAMYLCASSWGWGMNTEAFFGQGTRLTVV.